This T cell receptor beta chain appears in the sequencing data of a study of Ad26.COV2.S vaccination and SARS-CoV-2 variants. Study-wide findings and caveats: Similar non-spike TCR breadth was seen in vaccine and placebo recipients.

Profiled with immunoSEQ multiplex PCR; TCRdb holds only in-frame clones, not every one. The sample shows around 94,000 clones, around 81% of them seen only once. Comments on this clone: Its specificity is not known.

Germline V gives CDR1 MNHEY, CDR2 SVGAGI. This CDR3 has 15 amino acids. Trimming cost V 0 bases and J 3 bases, with 11 bases left between them. This sequence originates from a human donor who had recovered from COVID-19. This sequence joins TRBV6-5 and TRBJ2-5; D possibly corresponds to TRBD2 (6 bases). The sample in question was peripheral blood, obtained after recovery from COVID-19. The CDR3 protein is CASSYSGLRKETQYF. The CDR3 coding sequence is TGTGCCAGCAGTTACTCCGGACTACGAAAAGAGACCCAGTACTTC.